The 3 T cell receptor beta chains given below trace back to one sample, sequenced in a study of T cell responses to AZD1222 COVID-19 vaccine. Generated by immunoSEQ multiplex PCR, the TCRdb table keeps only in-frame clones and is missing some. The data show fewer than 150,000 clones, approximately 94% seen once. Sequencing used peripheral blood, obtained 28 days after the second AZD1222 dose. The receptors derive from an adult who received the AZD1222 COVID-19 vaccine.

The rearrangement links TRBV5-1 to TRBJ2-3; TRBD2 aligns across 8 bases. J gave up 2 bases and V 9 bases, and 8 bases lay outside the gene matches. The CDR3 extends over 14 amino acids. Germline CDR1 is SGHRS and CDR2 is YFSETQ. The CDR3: CATQSGGTTDTQYF. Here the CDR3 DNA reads TGCGCCACCCAAAGCGGGGGTACCACAGATACGCAGTATTTT. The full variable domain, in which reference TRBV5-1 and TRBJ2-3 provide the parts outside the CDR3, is KAGVTQTPRYLIKTRGQQVTLSCSPISGHRSVSWYQQTPGQGLQFLFEYFSETQRNKGNFPGRFSGRQFSNSRSEMNVSTLELGDSALYLCATQSGGTTDTQYFGPGTRLTVL.

The CDR3 spells CASSLGQGGRLAGELFF. The CDR3 DNA is TGTGCCAGCAGTCTTGGACAGGGAGGAAGGTTGGCCGGGGAGCTGTTTTTT. This chain uses TRBV2 with TRBJ2-2, with 8 bases aligning to TRBD1. J gave up 6 bases and V 5 bases, and 14 bases lay outside the gene matches. Germline-derived CDR1 and CDR2 are SNHLY and FYNNEI. There are 17 residues in the CDR3. Looking up the rest from reference TRBV2 and TRBJ2-2 gives the full variable domain: EPEVTQTPSHQVTQMGQEVILRCVPISNHLYFYWYRQILGQKVEFLVSFYNNEISEKSEIFDDQFSVERPDGSNFTLKIRSTKLEDSAMYFCASSLGQGGRLAGELFFGEGSRLTVL.

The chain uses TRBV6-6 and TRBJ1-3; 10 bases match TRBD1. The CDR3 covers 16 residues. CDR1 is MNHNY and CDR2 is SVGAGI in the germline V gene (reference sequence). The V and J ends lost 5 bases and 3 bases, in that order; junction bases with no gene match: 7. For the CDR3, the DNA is TGTGCCAGCAGTCGGATGGGACAGGGGAATGGAAACACCATATATTTT. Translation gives CASSRMGQGNGNTIYF.